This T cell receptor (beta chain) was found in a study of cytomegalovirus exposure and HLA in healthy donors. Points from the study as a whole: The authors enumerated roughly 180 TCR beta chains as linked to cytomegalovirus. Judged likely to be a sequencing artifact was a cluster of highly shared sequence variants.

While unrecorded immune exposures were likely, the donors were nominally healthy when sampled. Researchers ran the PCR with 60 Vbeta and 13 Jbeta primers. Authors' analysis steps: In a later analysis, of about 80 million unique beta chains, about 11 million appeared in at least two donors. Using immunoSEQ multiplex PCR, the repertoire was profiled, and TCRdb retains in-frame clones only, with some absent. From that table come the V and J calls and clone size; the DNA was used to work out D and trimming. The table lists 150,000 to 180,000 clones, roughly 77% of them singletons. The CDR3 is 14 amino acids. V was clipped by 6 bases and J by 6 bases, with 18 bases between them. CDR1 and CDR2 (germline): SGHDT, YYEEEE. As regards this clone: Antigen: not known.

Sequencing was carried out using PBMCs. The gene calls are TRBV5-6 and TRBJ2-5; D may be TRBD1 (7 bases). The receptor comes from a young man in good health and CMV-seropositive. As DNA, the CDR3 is TGTGCCAGCAAGCCTGAGGGGGCGGGGAAGACCCAGTACTTC. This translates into CASKPEGAGKTQYF.